What follows is one T cell receptor beta chain and its context. Its antigen is unknown. Using immunoSEQ multiplex PCR, the repertoire was profiled, and TCRdb retains in-frame clones only, with some absent. The profile shows fewer than 1.4 million clones, around 82% of them singletons. The CDR3 runs 12 residues. Germline assignment: CDR1 MDHEN and CDR2 SYDVKM. V was shortened by 6 bases and J by 0 bases, with 3 bases between the two germline ends. These data belong to a study of shared clonotypes between healthy human individuals. Findings and limits, study-wide: The authors sampled blood alone, and tissue repertoires likely differ.

The genes are TRBV28 and TRBJ2-1; D is ambiguous. The TCR originated in a man younger than 30 in good health. Some clones in this sample may be carry-over from other donors' samples. Sequenced: memory CD4+ T cells from PBMCs. The sample's subset: CD45RA-negative fraction. The CDR3 here is CASRDSYNEQFF. The CDR3, as DNA: TGTGCCAGCAGGGACTCCTACAATGAGCAGTTCTTC.